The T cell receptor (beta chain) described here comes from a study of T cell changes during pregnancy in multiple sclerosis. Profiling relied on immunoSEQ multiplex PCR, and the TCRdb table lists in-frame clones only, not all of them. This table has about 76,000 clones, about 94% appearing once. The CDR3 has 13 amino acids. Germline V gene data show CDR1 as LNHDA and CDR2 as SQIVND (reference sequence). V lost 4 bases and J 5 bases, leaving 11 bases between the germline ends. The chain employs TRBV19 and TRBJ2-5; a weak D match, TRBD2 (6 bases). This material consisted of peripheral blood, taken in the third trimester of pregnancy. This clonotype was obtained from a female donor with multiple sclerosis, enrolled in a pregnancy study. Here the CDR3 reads CASSTSRGETQYF. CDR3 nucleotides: TGTGCCAGTAGTACAAGCCGGGGGGAGACCCAGTACTTC.